This T cell receptor (beta chain) was sequenced for a study of blood T cells in healthy people across ages. General study findings and limits: Lack of knowledge of donor CMV status possibly confounded expanded clonotype changes. Per million T cells, TCR beta diversity dropped about linearly as age rose. The unsorted PBMCs prevented any conclusive comparison of naive versus antigen-experienced cells.

Germline CDR1 reads SGHRS; CDR2 reads YFSETQ. This CDR3 spans 15 amino acids. J was trimmed by 6 bases and V by 6 bases; bases with no gene match: 12. Next came a second PCR, run for about 7 to 12 cycles, which used a sample-barcoded 5' primer along with a J-beta primer mix. A single record per CDR3 protein comes from TCRdb applying MiXCR to the 5' RACE reads. The sample lists about 900,000 distinct CDR3 sequences, 45% to 50% occurring once. Isolated per sample were at least 6 million PBMCs. For this clonotype: Antigen: not known.

This sequence was found in a man aged 25-45 years in good health. The V call is TRBV5-1, the J call TRBJ2-3; 8 nucleotides agree with TRBD2. Material: blood. Written as DNA, the CDR3 is TGCGCCAGCACGTTCGGGGGGGGCATTCAGGATACGCAGTATTTT. This gives the protein CASTFGGGIQDTQYF.